A single sample is the source of the 15 T cell receptor beta chains below, sequenced in a study of T-cell memory formation after mild COVID-19. TCRdb recomputed calls from the 5' RACE reads with MiXCR, one row per CDR3 protein. The sample includes 450,000 to 650,000 distinct CDR3 sequences, around 21% seen only once; the top ten take roughly an eighth. The sample taken for sequencing was PBMCs or a T cell subset sorted from them (not recorded which). The receptors were sampled from an adult woman who had mild COVID-19 (a few samples of this study predate the infection). Cell type and time point are not known.

This clonotype was counted at least ten times. The genes are TRBV7-2 and TRBJ1-2, with 12 bases that match TRBD1. CDR3 size: 20 residues. Germline loops: CDR1 SGHTA, CDR2 FQGNSA. The ends lost 4 bases at V and 4 bases at J; junction bases unmatched: 19. CDR3 loop: CASSYLLGPGQGALTYGYTF. The CDR3 region has the DNA TGTGCCAGCAGCTACCTGTTGGGGCCGGGACAGGGGGCGTTGACCTATGGCTACACCTTC.

This clonotype has only a few counts. The rearrangement links TRBV5-1 to TRBJ2-1; the D gene is possibly TRBD2 (5 bases). This CDR3 comprises 15 residues. CDR1 is SGHRS, CDR2 YFSETQ, per germline. Trimming pared 2 bases from V and 3 bases from J, leaving 12 bases between. CDR3 DNA sequence: TGCGCCAGCAGCTTTCGTAGCGCGGGCTACAATGAGCAGTTCTTC. Translating it yields CASSFRSAGYNEQFF. Full variable domain (missing parts from reference TRBV5-1 and TRBJ2-1): KAGVTQTPRYLIKTRGQQVTLSCSPISGHRSVSWYQQTPGQGLQFLFEYFSETQRNKGNFPGRFSGRQFSNSRSEMNVSTLELGDSALYLCASSFRSAGYNEQFFGPGTRLTVL.

This clonotype was observed many times. This chain connects TRBV7-9 to TRBJ2-1, with D possibly TRBD1 on 7 matching bases. CDR1 and CDR2 (germline): SEHNR, FQNEAQ (reference sequence). V lost 6 bases and J 5 bases, leaving 14 bases between the germline ends. The CDR3 consists of 14 residues. CDR3 loop: CASRAGTANNEQFF. CDR3 DNA sequence: TGTGCCAGCAGGGCGGGGACAGCTAACAATGAGCAGTTCTTC.

This clonotype was seen more than once but under ten times. The CDR3 loop reads CASSQDAGSQYEQYF. The CDR3 DNA follows: TGCGCCAGCAGCCAAGACGCAGGGAGTCAATACGAGCAGTACTTC. The chain links TRBV4-3 to TRBJ2-7; D could derive from TRBD1 or TRBD2 (5 bases each). V lost 0 bases, J lost 4 bases, and 13 bases lay in between. This CDR3 region has 15 residues. CDR1 is LGHNA, CDR2 YSLEER, per germline.

This rearrangement joins TRBV5-5 to TRBJ2-4; a possible D gene is TRBD2 (6 bases). The V gene lost 3 bases and the J gene lost 7 bases, with 8 bases spanning the gap. The CDR3 is 12 amino acids. Germline CDR1 reads SGHKS; CDR2 reads YYEKEE (reference sequence). The CDR3 DNA is TGTGCCAGCAGCTCGGGAGTCAACATTCAGTACTTC. This gives the protein CASSSGVNIQYF.

This clonotype has a handful of counts. CDR3 region: CASRTGTGINEQFF. In DNA form, the CDR3 reads TGTGCCAGCAGAACCGGGACTGGGATCAATGAGCAGTTCTTC. V is TRBV3-1 and J is TRBJ2-1; D is possibly TRBD2 (6 bases). The CDR3 sequence is 14 residues long. Germline CDR1 LGHDT, CDR2 YNNKEL (reference sequence). The germline V and J ends were trimmed by 6 bases and 6 bases, with 15 bases remaining between them.

This clonotype has a handful of counts. V is TRBV24-1 and J is TRBJ2-1, with 7 positions matching TRBD2. The CDR3 is made up of 17 amino acids. Germline assignment: CDR1 KGHDR and CDR2 SFDVKD. Germline trimming cut 1 base from V and 6 bases from J; bases unmatched to any gene: 11. CDR3 amino acids: CATSDLSVAGVSNEQFF. CDR3 nucleotide sequence: TGTGCCACCAGTGATTTATCGGTCGCGGGAGTATCCAATGAGCAGTTCTTC.

This clonotype was observed a handful of times. The rearrangement links TRBV7-9 to TRBJ2-7; 8 nucleotides line up with TRBD1. The CDR3 totals 16 residues. Germline CDR1 SEHNR, CDR2 FQNEAQ (reference sequence). J gave up 3 bases and V 4 bases, and 11 bases lay outside the gene matches. The CDR3 is CASSSGRQGLLYEQYF. The CDR3 bases are TGTGCCAGCAGCTCCGGAAGACAGGGGCTTCTCTACGAGCAGTACTTC.

This rearrangement joins TRBV20-1 to TRBJ1-5; D gene ambiguous. CDR3 length: 11 amino acids. Trimming removed 6 bases from V and 6 bases from J, with 9 bases in between. The germline gives CDR1 DFQATT, CDR2 SNEGSKA (reference sequence). The DNA for the CDR3 is TGCAGTGCGGAAATTAGTCAGCCCCAGCATTTT. Its protein is CSAEISQPQHF.

The rearrangement joins TRBV4-2 to TRBJ1-5; possibly TRBD1 for D (5 bases). Germline lookup yields CDR1 LGHNA and CDR2 YNFKEQ. V was clipped by 0 bases and J by 6 bases, with 15 bases between them. The CDR3 runs 16 residues. CDR3 DNA: TGTGCCAGCAGCCAAGATCGGACAAACTGGGGTCAGCCCCAGCATTTT. It specifies CASSQDRTNWGQPQHF.

This clonotype has a handful of counts. J is TRBJ1-4 and V is TRBV6-5; TRBD1 is a possible D gene (6 bases). CDR3 length: 14 amino acids. Germline-derived CDR1 and CDR2 are MNHEY and SVGAGI. With 8 bases removed from V and 3 bases from J, the gap between germline ends came to 13 bases. CDR3 in amino acids: CASSEQGANEKLFF. The CDR3 nucleotides are TGTGCCAGCTCCGAACAGGGAGCTAATGAAAAACTGTTTTTT.

This clonotype was found a few times. The rearrangement uses TRBV20-1 and TRBJ2-4; D unresolved. Germline V lookup: CDR1 DFQATT, CDR2 SNEGSKA (reference sequence). V was clipped by 0 bases and J by 0 bases, with 6 bases between them. The length of the CDR3 is 14 residues. The CDR3 nucleotides read TGCAGTGCTAGAGACAGAATAGCCAAAAACATTCAGTACTTC. Its translation is CSARDRIAKNIQYF.

CDR3 region: CASSLLAGVADTQYF. In DNA form, the CDR3 reads TGTGCCAGCAGCTTATTAGCGGGGGTGGCAGATACGCAGTATTTT. This chain uses TRBV7-2 with TRBJ2-3; 9 nucleotides agree with TRBD2. CDR1 is SGHTA, CDR2 FQGNSA, per germline. V shed 2 bases, J shed 4 bases, and the junction held 4 bases outside the gene matches. The CDR3 runs 15 residues.

The table lists this clonotype with a few counts. This chain uses TRBV9 with TRBJ2-6; D is perhaps TRBD1 (6 bases). The CDR3 is 19 amino acids. Germline V lookup: CDR1 SGDLS, CDR2 YYNGEE. The V gene lost 0 bases and the J gene lost 1 base, with 17 bases spanning the gap. The CDR3 DNA is TGTGCCAGCAGCGTAGGCCAAAGGGTGAGGGGGTCTGGGGCCAACGTCCTGACTTTC. This codes for CASSVGQRVRGSGANVLTF.

J is TRBJ2-1 and V is TRBV6-5; 7 bases agree with TRBD1. The ends lost 6 bases at V and 7 bases at J; junction bases unmatched: 6. The CDR3 has 13 amino acids. Looked up from germline, CDR1 is MNHEY and CDR2 is SVGAGI. CDR3 residues: CASRKTGANEQFF. The CDR3 bases are TGTGCCAGCAGAAAAACAGGGGCGAATGAGCAGTTCTTC.